The subject of this entry is one TCR beta chain. This sample stems from a study of OX40 agonist ivuxolimab in advanced cancers. Study summary: The dose-escalation cohort was approximately 80% male, with a mean age of around 60 years, ranging roughly 20 to 90.

Clones were sequenced by immunoSEQ multiplex PCR, and TCRdb holds only the in-frame ones, with some missing. The sample has about 30,000 clones, about three quarters seen once. Germline CDR1 is SGHRS and CDR2 is YFSETQ. Trimming left V 4 bases short and J 4 bases short, with 14 bases between. This CDR3 spans 14 amino acids. The source was CD4+ or CD8+ T cells sorted from blood, collected in a trial of the OX40 agonist ivuxolimab. The sequence derives from an adult with an advanced solid tumor such as melanoma, head and neck, liver or kidney cancer. The gene calls are TRBV5-1 and TRBJ1-2; D is ambiguous. Here the CDR3 reads CASSPGGSGYGYTF. The CDR3 DNA reads TGCGCCAGCAGCCCAGGAGGGTCTGGCTATGGCTACACCTTC.